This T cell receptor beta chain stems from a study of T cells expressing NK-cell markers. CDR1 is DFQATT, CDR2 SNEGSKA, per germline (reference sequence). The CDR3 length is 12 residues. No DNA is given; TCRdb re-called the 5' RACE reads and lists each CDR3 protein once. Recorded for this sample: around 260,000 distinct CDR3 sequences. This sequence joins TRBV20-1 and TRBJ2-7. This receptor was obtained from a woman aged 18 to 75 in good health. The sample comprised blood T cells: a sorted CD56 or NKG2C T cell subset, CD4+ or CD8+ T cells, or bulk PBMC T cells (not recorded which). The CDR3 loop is CSAAGSAGEQYF.